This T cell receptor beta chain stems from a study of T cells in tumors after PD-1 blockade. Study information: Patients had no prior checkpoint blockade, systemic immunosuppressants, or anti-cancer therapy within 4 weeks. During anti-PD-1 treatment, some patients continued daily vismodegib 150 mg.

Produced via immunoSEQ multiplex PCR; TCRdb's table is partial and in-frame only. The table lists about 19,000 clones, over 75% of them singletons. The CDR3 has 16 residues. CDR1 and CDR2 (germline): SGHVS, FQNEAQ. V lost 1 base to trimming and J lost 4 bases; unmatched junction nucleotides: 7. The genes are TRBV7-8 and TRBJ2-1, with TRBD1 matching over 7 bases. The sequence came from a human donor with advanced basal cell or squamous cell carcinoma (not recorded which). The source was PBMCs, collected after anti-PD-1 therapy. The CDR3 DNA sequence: TGTGCCAGCAGCTTAGGACAGGGCCTTTGGTACAATGAGCAGTTCTTC. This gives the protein CASSLGQGLWYNEQFF.